One and the same sample provided the 20 T cell receptor beta chains below, sequenced in a study of T cell repertoires in cytomegalovirus infection. No antigen has been identified for these receptors. TCRdb called the reads again in MiXCR, with one record for every CDR3 protein. Of approximately 270,000 distinct CDR3 sequences listed, roughly 21% are singletons. The source material was cultured PBMCs, sampled from culture after CMV antigen stimulation. The receptors derive from a human donor in good health (CMV status not recorded). Some clones in this sample may be carry-over from other donors' samples.

The rearrangement joins TRBV12-5 to TRBJ2-7; 7 bases align to TRBD1. The ends lost 1 base at V and 4 bases at J; junction bases unmatched: 4. The CDR3 sequence is 14 residues long. Germline assignment: CDR1 LGHNT and CDR2 FRNRAP. The CDR3 region has the DNA TGTGCTAGTGGTTTGGGGGACAGACTATACGAGCAGTACGTC. Translated: CASGLGDRLYEQYV.

This clonotype was seen many times. The chain employs TRBV7-2 and TRBJ2-2; the D is unclear. V was shortened by 2 bases and J by 2 bases, with 9 bases between the two germline ends. This CDR3 is built from 15 residues. CDR1 and CDR2 from the germline V gene are SGHTA and FQGNSA. CDR3 sequence: CASSLRTSNTGELFF. DNA for the CDR3: TGTGCCAGCAGCTTAAGGACGAGTAACACCGGGGAGCTGTTTTTT.

The gene calls are TRBV7-9 and TRBJ2-2; a possible D gene is TRBD1 (5 bases). The germline V and J ends were trimmed by 5 bases and 5 bases, with 21 bases remaining between them. The germline CDR1 and CDR2 sequences are SEHNR and FQNEAQ (reference sequence). The CDR3 loop spans 17 amino acids. For the CDR3, the DNA is TGTGCCAGCAGCACCCCTACAGGTTCTGGGGTAACCGGGGAGCTGTTTTTT. Protein: CASSTPTGSGVTGELFF.

V usage is TRBV28 and J usage is TRBJ1-2; D may be TRBD1 (6 bases). This CDR3 spans 15 amino acids. Germline V CDR1 and CDR2: MDHEN, SYDVKM. Trimming cost V 5 bases and J 5 bases, with 18 bases left between them. The CDR3 DNA sequence: TGTGCCAGCAGTCCACCCTCACAGGGTGGGTATGGCTACACCTTC. This gives the protein CASSPPSQGGYGYTF.

V usage is TRBV24-1 and J usage is TRBJ2-3; tentatively, D is TRBD2 (6 bases). The germline CDR1 and CDR2 sequences are KGHDR and SFDVKD. The CDR3 contains 16 residues. V lost 1 base and J 0 bases, leaving 10 bases between the germline ends. The CDR3 protein is CATSDFASESTDTQYF. The CDR3 region has the DNA TGTGCCACCAGTGATTTTGCTAGCGAGAGCACAGATACGCAGTATTTT.

This clonotype occurred a few times. The CDR3 here is CASSEIGMAGNTIYF. CDR3 coding DNA: TGTGCCAGCAGTGAGATCGGCATGGCTGGAAACACCATATATTTT. The chain carries TRBV6-1 and TRBJ1-3; no clear D. The V end lost 3 bases, the J end lost 2 bases, and 11 bases lay between the germline ends. In germline, CDR1 is MNHNS, CDR2 SASEGT. The CDR3 covers 15 residues.

This clonotype was recorded many times. The chain couples TRBV7-2 to TRBJ2-7; D is perhaps TRBD1 (5 bases). From germline, CDR1 is SGHTA and CDR2 FQGNSA. Trimming shortened V by 5 bases and J by 6 bases, and 23 bases separated the two germline ends. The CDR3 consists of 16 residues. The CDR3 loop is CASSTQPAGLAGEQYF. As DNA, the CDR3 is TGTGCCAGCAGCACACAGCCCGCAGGGTTGGCAGGCGAGCAGTACTTC. The whole variable domain, filled in from reference TRBV7-2 and TRBJ2-7, reads GAGVSQSPSNKVTEKGKDVELRCDPISGHTALYWYRQSLGQGLEFLIYFQGNSAPDKSGLPSDRFSAERTGGSVSTLTIQRTQQEDSAVYLCASSTQPAGLAGEQYFGPGTRLTVT.

This clonotype was found many times. The chain combines TRBV5-4 with TRBJ2-3; D may correspond to TRBD1 or TRBD2 (5 bases each). Germline CDR1 is SGHNT and CDR2 is YYREEE (reference sequence). This CDR3 has 15 residues. Trimming took off 0 bases at V and 4 bases at J, with 12 bases between the two ends. For the CDR3, the DNA is TGTGCCAGCAGCTTGGGCCTAGCACAGGCAGATACGCAGTATTTT. This gives the protein CASSLGLAQADTQYF.

The table lists this clonotype with many counts. The gene calls are TRBV27 and TRBJ1-1; 8 positions agree with TRBD1. Germline V lookup: CDR1 MNHEY, CDR2 SMNVEV (reference sequence). Losses at the gene ends were 6 bases for V and 3 bases for J; bases not matched to a gene: 6. The CDR3 is 14 amino acids. CDR3 protein: CASSMTGADTEAFF. DNA of the CDR3: TGTGCCAGCAGCATGACAGGGGCCGACACTGAAGCTTTCTTT.

Only a few counts were recorded for this clonotype. The chain is built from TRBV12-3 or TRBV12-4 and TRBJ1-2; possibly TRBD1 for D (5 bases). Trimming pared 6 bases from V and 2 bases from J, leaving 19 bases between. CDR3 length equals 16 residues. The CDR3 nucleotides read TGTGCCAGCAGCCTGTTGACAGAGGGAGGCAACTATGGCTACACCTTC. It translates to CASSLLTEGGNYGYTF.

The table lists this clonotype with a few counts. The chain recombines TRBV5-1 with TRBJ2-1, with 10 bases matching TRBD2. Germline V gives CDR1 SGHRS, CDR2 YFSETQ. This CDR3 has 16 residues. Germline trimming cut 4 bases from V and 8 bases from J; bases unmatched to any gene: 12. Written as DNA, the CDR3 is TGCGCCAGCAGCGACGAGCGGGAGGGCCTTGGCGATGAGCAGTTCTTC. Its protein is CASSDEREGLGDEQFF.

This clonotype showed up many times. This rearrangement joins TRBV6-2 or TRBV6-3 to TRBJ2-7; 13 positions agree with TRBD2. This CDR3 is 18 amino acids long. V dropped 5 bases and J dropped 2; count of bases not matched to a gene: 12. The germline V gene encodes CDR1 MNHEY and CDR2 SVGEGT. In nucleotides, the CDR3 is TGTGCCAGCAGTAATGGCCGGACTAGCGGGAGATCAGCCTACGAGCAGTACTTC. It is translated as CASSNGRTSGRSAYEQYF.

In its sample, this clonotype was seen many times. This chain joins TRBV7-8 and TRBJ2-2, with TRBD2 identical over 9 bases. CDR1 SGHVS and CDR2 FQNEAQ come from the germline V gene. The CDR3 loop spans 17 amino acids. Unmatched junction bases numbered 7, after V lost 0 bases and J lost 5 bases. This CDR3 is CASSLARGGIGTGELFF. The CDR3 DNA is TGTGCCAGCAGCTTAGCGCGGGGGGGGATAGGGACCGGGGAGCTGTTTTTT. Full variable domain (outside the CDR3, taken from reference TRBV7-8 and TRBJ2-2): GAGVSQSPRYKVAKRGQDVALRCDPISGHVSLFWYQQALGQGPEFLTYFQNEAQLDKSGLPSDRFFAERPEGSVSTLKIQRTQQEDSAVYLCASSLARGGIGTGELFFGEGSRLTVL.

The chain links TRBV4-1 to TRBJ2-5, with no clear D. Germline V gene lookup returns CDR1 MGHRA and CDR2 YSYEKL. The CDR3 totals 17 residues. V lost 0 bases and J lost 4, with 18 bases in between. In DNA form, the CDR3 reads TGCGCCAGCAGCCAAGAACGGCTAGTGGGATGGGGAGAGACCCAGTACTTC. Protein: CASSQERLVGWGETQYF.

This clonotype was counted ten times or more. This sequence joins TRBV28 and TRBJ1-1; D remains unclear. Trimming left V 1 base short and J 8 bases short, with 5 bases between. The CDR3 runs to 11 residues. The V gene's germline CDR1 is MDHEN and CDR2 SYDVKM. CDR3 sequence (DNA): TGTGCCAGCAGTTTATATATGGAAGCTTTCTTT. Translation: CASSLYMEAFF.

With respect to this clonotype: This may arise from a read error, as a much more abundant clone is one base away. The rearrangement uses TRBV7-6 and TRBJ2-3; possible D gene TRBD2, 5 bases. V was trimmed by 0 bases and J by 8 bases, leaving 15 bases between them. Germline CDR1 SGHVS, CDR2 FNYEAQ. CDR3 length: 15 residues. In nucleotides, the CDR3 is TGTGCCAGCAGCTTAGCTGCGAGCGGTCGGGGTACGCAGTATTTT. Translation gives CASSLAASGRGTQYF.

The sample holds many counts of this clonotype. Here the CDR3 DNA reads TGTGCCAGCAGCTTGGTCGGGACAAGGGCAGGTGGGGCCAACGTCCTGACTTTC. It specifies CASSLVGTRAGGANVLTF. The J gene is TRBJ2-6, the V gene TRBV7-9, with a weak D call TRBD1 (6 bases). The germline gives CDR1 SEHNR, CDR2 FQNEAQ (reference sequence). The CDR3 has 18 amino acids. V gave up 3 bases and J gave up 3 bases, with 18 bases separating them.

This clonotype has at least ten counts. The rearrangement links TRBV20-1 to TRBJ1-2; no firm D call. The CDR3 extends over 12 amino acids. Germline values: CDR1 DFQATT, CDR2 SNEGSKA (reference sequence). Trimming removed 2 bases from V and 4 bases from J, with 8 bases in between. The CDR3 here is CSARNSFYGYTF. In DNA form, the CDR3 reads TGCAGTGCTAGAAACAGCTTCTATGGCTACACCTTC.

V usage is TRBV28 and J usage is TRBJ2-7; no reliable D call. The CDR3 is made up of 14 amino acids. Germline CDR1 and CDR2: MDHEN and SYDVKM. V was cut by 7 bases and J by 6 bases, with 19 bases left in between. Written as DNA, the CDR3 is TGTGCCAGCACCTTCGTGACAAAATCTGGCGAGCAGTACTTC. The encoded protein is CASTFVTKSGEQYF. Full variable domain (missing parts from reference TRBV28 and TRBJ2-7): DVKVTQSSRYLVKRTGEKVFLECVQDMDHENMFWYRQDPGLGLRLIYFSYDVKMKEKGDIPEGYSVSREKKERFSLILESASTNQTSMYLCASTFVTKSGEQYFGPGTRLTVT.

CDR3 sequence (DNA): TGTGCCAGCAGTTTACTCTTGCTCACCGGGGAGCTGTTTTTT. Amino acids: CASSLLLLTGELFF. The chain has TRBV6-2 or TRBV6-3 and TRBJ2-2; the D is unclear. CDR3 size: 14 residues. CDR1 and CDR2 (germline): MNHEY, SVGEGT. The V and J ends lost 4 bases and 4 bases respectively, with 10 bases between them.